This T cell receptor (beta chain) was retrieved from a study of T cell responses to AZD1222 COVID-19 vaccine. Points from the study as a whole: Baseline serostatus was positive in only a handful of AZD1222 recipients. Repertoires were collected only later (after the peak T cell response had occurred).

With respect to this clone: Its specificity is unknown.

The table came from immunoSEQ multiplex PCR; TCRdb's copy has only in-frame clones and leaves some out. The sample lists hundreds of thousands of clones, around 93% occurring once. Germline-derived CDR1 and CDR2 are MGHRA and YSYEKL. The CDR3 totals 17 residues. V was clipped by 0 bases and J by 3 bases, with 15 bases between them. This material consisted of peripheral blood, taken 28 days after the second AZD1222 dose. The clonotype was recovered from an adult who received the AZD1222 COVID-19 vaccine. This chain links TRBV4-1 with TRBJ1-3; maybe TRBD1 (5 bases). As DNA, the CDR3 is TGCGCCAGCAGCCAAGATCGGGCGGGGACTGATGGAAACACCATATATTTT. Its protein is CASSQDRAGTDGNTIYF.